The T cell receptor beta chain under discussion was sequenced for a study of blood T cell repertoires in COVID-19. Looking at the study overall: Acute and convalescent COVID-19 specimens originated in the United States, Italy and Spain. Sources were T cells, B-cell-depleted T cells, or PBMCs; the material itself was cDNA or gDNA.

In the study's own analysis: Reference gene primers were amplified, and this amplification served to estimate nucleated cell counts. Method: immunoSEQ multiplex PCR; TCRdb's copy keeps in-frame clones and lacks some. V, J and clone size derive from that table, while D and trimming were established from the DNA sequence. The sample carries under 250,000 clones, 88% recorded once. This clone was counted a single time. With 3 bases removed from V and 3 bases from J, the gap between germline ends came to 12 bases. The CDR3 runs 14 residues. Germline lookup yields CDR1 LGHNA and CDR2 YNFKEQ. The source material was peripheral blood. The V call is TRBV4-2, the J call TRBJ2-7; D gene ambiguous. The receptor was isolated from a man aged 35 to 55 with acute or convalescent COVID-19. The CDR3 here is CASSQAGNVYEQYF. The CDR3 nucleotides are TGTGCCAGCAGCCAGGCAGGTAACGTCTACGAGCAGTACTTC.